This T cell receptor (beta chain) derives from a study of tumor and adjacent non-tumor tissue in lung cancer. Germline values: CDR1 SQVTM, CDR2 ANQGSEA. CDR3 size: 13 residues. RNA was extracted from bulk tissue without any cell sorting. Between August and November 2014, newly diagnosed, chemotherapy-naive lung cancer patients underwent thoracic surgery in China. Note on this clonotype: Its antigen is unidentified. The junction departs from germline at one end; a sequencing error may be responsible.

Whole-study findings and limits: Significantly higher TCR diversity was found in tumor than normal lung.

A modified ARM-PCR protocol with three rounds of nested PCR amplified TCRbeta. TCRdb called the multiplex PCR reads again in MiXCR, with one record for every CDR3 protein. The sample lists 65,000 to 90,000 distinct CDR3 sequences, 80% occurring once. The TCR sequence derives from a woman aged 50 to 60 with non-small cell lung cancer. Specimen: lung tumor tissue. The J gene is TRBJ2-1, the V gene TRBV29-1; no definite D call. In DNA, the CDR3 is TGCAGCGTTGATGATACCTCGTACAATGTGCAGTTCTTC. Its protein product is CSVDDTSYNVQFF.